These 29 T cell receptor beta chains were all obtained from the same sample, sequenced in a study of blood T cell repertoires in COVID-19. Clones were sequenced by immunoSEQ multiplex PCR, and TCRdb holds only the in-frame ones, with some missing. The repertoire holds about 230,000 clones, approximately 90% seen once, with roughly 3% in the top ten. Material: peripheral blood. These receptors all stem from a man aged 25 to 40 with COVID-19, enrolled during active disease.

V is TRBV7-3 and J is TRBJ2-2; 7 nucleotides match TRBD2. The germline V gene encodes CDR1 SGHTA and CDR2 FQGTGA. CDR3 size: 14 residues. The V segment lost 5 bases and the J segment 6 bases; nucleotides outside the gene matches: 6. The CDR3 DNA sequence: TGTGCCAGCAGCCGGAGCGGGACTGCCGGGGAGCTGTTTTTT. It is translated as CASSRSGTAGELFF.

The rearrangement joins TRBV7-6 to TRBJ2-7; D call uncertain. Trimming shortened V by 4 bases and J by 4 bases, and 8 bases separated the two germline ends. The CDR3 totals 12 residues. Germline lookup yields CDR1 SGHVS and CDR2 FNYEAQ. CDR3 sequence: CASSSNRYEQYF. CDR3 bases: TGTGCCAGCAGCTCTAATCGTTACGAGCAGTACTTC.

V is TRBV19 and J is TRBJ1-6; a possible D gene is TRBD1 (6 bases). This CDR3 has 13 residues. V lost 10 bases to trimming and J lost 4 bases, with 11 bases between them. Germline CDR1 reads LNHDA; CDR2 reads SQIVND (reference sequence). The CDR3 region has the DNA TGTGCCACCGCCGGACAGTATAATTCACCCCTCCACTTT. It translates to CATAGQYNSPLHF.

The chain combines TRBV5-4 with TRBJ1-2, with TRBD1 identical over 11 bases. The CDR3 extends over 18 amino acids. The V gene end was trimmed by 0 bases and the J gene end by 3 bases; junction bases not matched to a gene: 10. CDR1 is SGHNT and CDR2 is YYREEE in the germline V gene (reference sequence). This chain's CDR3 is CASSLDADRGRKDYGYTF. CDR3 sequence (DNA): TGTGCCAGCAGCTTGGATGCGGACAGGGGGCGCAAGGACTATGGCTACACCTTC.

The J gene is TRBJ2-1, the V gene TRBV5-1; perhaps TRBD2 as D (5 bases). This CDR3 has 16 residues. Per the germline V gene, CDR1 is SGHRS and CDR2 is YFSETQ. V was shortened by 4 bases and J by 4 bases, with 18 bases between the two germline ends. CDR3 DNA sequence: TGCGCCAGCAGCAGCGAGGGATCCCCCCAATACAATGAGCAGTTCTTC. Protein: CASSSEGSPQYNEQFF.

The V and J genes are TRBV27 and TRBJ1-1, with 9 bases matching TRBD1. Germline CDR1 reads MNHEY; CDR2 reads SMNVEV (reference sequence). The CDR3 runs to 13 residues. V was pared by 6 bases and J by 5 bases, with 4 bases of the junction left unmatched. CDR3 DNA sequence: TGTGCCAGCAGAGGACAGGGGAAGACTGAAGCTTTCTTT. This translates into CASRGQGKTEAFF.

The V call is TRBV7-2, the J call TRBJ1-2, with D possibly TRBD1 on 5 matching bases. Germline CDR1 reads SGHTA; CDR2 reads FQGNSA. V shed 0 bases and J shed 6 bases, with 11 bases lying between them. The CDR3 runs 14 residues. The CDR3 nucleotides read TGTGCCAGCAGCTTAGCGGCAGGGCCTCATGGCTACACCTTC. As protein: CASSLAAGPHGYTF.

J is TRBJ2-7 and V is TRBV28, with TRBD1 as a possible D gene (6 bases). In germline, CDR1 is MDHEN, CDR2 SYDVKM. Trimming shortened V by 8 bases and J by 3 bases, and 20 bases separated the two germline ends. The length of the CDR3 is 15 residues. The CDR3 loop reads CASRAPGALYYEQYF. The DNA for the CDR3 is TGTGCCAGCCGGGCCCCAGGGGCCCTGTACTACGAGCAGTACTTC.

The gene calls are TRBV27 and TRBJ1-4, with 7 bases that match TRBD1. Germline V gives CDR1 MNHEY, CDR2 SMNVEV (reference sequence). The CDR3 covers 17 residues. Trimming took 6 bases from V and 7 from J; bases not matched to a gene: 17. The CDR3 protein is CASRSTKPQGYPEKLFF. In DNA, the CDR3 is TGTGCCAGCAGATCGACGAAACCACAGGGGTATCCTGAAAAACTGTTTTTT.

The gene calls are TRBV10-3 and TRBJ2-1; 9 nucleotides match TRBD1. Germline CDR1 and CDR2: ENHRY and SYGVKD. V shed 6 bases, J shed 9 bases, and the junction held 9 bases outside the gene matches. The CDR3 is 14 amino acids. CDR3 in amino acids: CAIRTGTGSSEQFF. In DNA form, the CDR3 reads TGTGCCATCAGAACCGGGACAGGGAGCAGTGAGCAGTTCTTC.

About this clone: Other DNA sequences within the sample encode an identical CDR3. The chain recombines TRBV30 with TRBJ1-1, with a tentative D call TRBD1 (5 bases). The V gene lost 0 bases and the J gene lost 5 bases, with 10 bases spanning the gap. This CDR3 spans 13 amino acids. Germline V lookup: CDR1 GTSNPN, CDR2 SVGIG (reference sequence). The CDR3 loop reads CAWSVGEGTEAFF. DNA of the CDR3: TGTGCCTGGAGTGTAGGGGAGGGAACTGAAGCTTTCTTT.

The CDR3 spells CASSKTSGLSTDTQYF. The CDR3 DNA follows: TGTGCCAGCTCAAAGACTAGCGGACTAAGCACAGATACGCAGTATTTT. The chain carries TRBV9 and TRBJ2-3; 9 bases match TRBD2. J lost 0 bases, V lost 7 bases, and 9 bases had no gene match. This CDR3 spans 16 amino acids. Germline V gene sequence: CDR1 SGDLS, CDR2 YYNGEE.

The V and J genes are TRBV5-4 and TRBJ2-1, with D unresolved. This CDR3 region has 14 residues. Germline lookup yields CDR1 SGHNT and CDR2 YYREEE (reference sequence). Between the trimmed V and J ends, which lost 0 bases and 6 bases, there was a span of 10 bases. CDR3 DNA: TGTGCCAGCAGCTTGGCCCAGTCCCGCAATGAGCAGTTCTTC. Amino acids: CASSLAQSRNEQFF.

The CDR3 loop is CASSVQGGDSPLHF. The CDR3 nucleotides read TGTGCCAGCAGCGTCCAAGGGGGCGATTCACCCCTCCACTTT. The rearrangement links TRBV9 to TRBJ1-6; 7 positions match TRBD1. CDR3 length: 14 amino acids. Per germline, CDR1 SGDLS and CDR2 YYNGEE. J lost 8 bases, V lost 2 bases, and 4 bases had no gene match. The variable domain in full, with the rest retrieved from reference TRBV9 and TRBJ1-6, is DSGVTQTPKHLITATGQRVTLRCSPRSGDLSVYWYQQSLDQGLQFLIQYYNGEERAKGNILERFSAQQFPDLHSELNLSSLELGDSALYFCASSVQGGDSPLHFGNGTRLTVT.

The rearrangement uses TRBV5-1 and TRBJ2-1, with D tentatively TRBD1 (5 bases). Trimming took off 4 bases at V and 6 bases at J, with 14 bases between the two ends. Germline CDR1 is SGHRS and CDR2 is YFSETQ. The CDR3 covers 14 residues. The CDR3 DNA sequence: TGCGCCAGCAGCCTCACGACAGAGACCAATGAGCAGTTCTTC. Amino acid sequence: CASSLTTETNEQFF.

The genes are TRBV24-1 and TRBJ1-3; no reliable D call. CDR3 length: 14 residues. V lost 9 bases and J lost 0, with 11 bases in between. The germline CDR1 and CDR2 sequences are KGHDR and SFDVKD. This CDR3 is CATPPRYSGNTIYF. CDR3 sequence (DNA): TGTGCCACCCCTCCCCGGTACTCTGGAAACACCATATATTTT.

The V gene is TRBV24-1, the J gene TRBJ1-1; maybe TRBD1 (6 bases). The CDR3 covers 14 residues. Germline V CDR1 and CDR2: KGHDR, SFDVKD. The V and J ends lost 3 bases and 6 bases respectively, with 13 bases between them. The CDR3 protein is CATSDPRGTAEAFF. CDR3 in DNA: TGTGCCACCAGTGATCCCAGGGGTACCGCTGAAGCTTTCTTT.

The genes are TRBV14 and TRBJ1-2; TRBD1 agrees at 7 bases. CDR1 is SGHDN and CDR2 is FVKESK in the germline V gene. The ends lost 4 bases at V and 4 bases at J; junction bases unmatched: 6. CDR3 size: 14 residues. CDR3: CASSRDRESYGYTF. CDR3 in DNA: TGTGCCAGCAGCCGGGACAGAGAAAGCTATGGCTACACCTTC.

This chain's CDR3 is CASSLRGLYEQYF. The CDR3 DNA sequence: TGTGCCAGCAGTTTAAGAGGTCTCTACGAGCAGTACTTC. The chain employs TRBV2 and TRBJ2-7; D is ambiguous. Germline V gene sequence: CDR1 SNHLY, CDR2 FYNNEI. This CDR3 is 13 amino acids long. Trimming left V 5 bases short and J 3 bases short, with 11 bases between.

V is TRBV7-2 and J is TRBJ2-4, with 10 bases identical to TRBD2. Losses at the gene ends were 0 bases for V and 0 bases for J; bases not matched to a gene: 8. The CDR3 is made up of 19 amino acids. CDR1 and CDR2 from the germline V gene are SGHTA and FQGNSA. CDR3 amino acids: CASSLALAGAAGAKNIQYF. In nucleotides, the CDR3 is TGTGCCAGCAGCTTAGCGCTAGCGGGGGCGGCGGGAGCCAAAAACATTCAGTACTTC.

The chain uses TRBV24-1 and TRBJ2-2; D is unclear. V was cut by 1 base and J by 5 bases, with 7 bases left in between. Germline lookup yields CDR1 KGHDR and CDR2 SFDVKD. CDR3 length equals 14 residues. CDR3 DNA sequence: TGTGCCACCAGTGATTTTACGACAACCGGGGAGCTGTTTTTT. Translation gives CATSDFTTTGELFF.

The chain has TRBV19 and TRBJ1-2, with 8 bases matching TRBD1. The CDR3 has 13 amino acids. Trimming took 6 bases from V and 5 from J; bases not matched to a gene: 5. The germline V gene encodes CDR1 LNHDA and CDR2 SQIVND (reference sequence). The CDR3 protein is CASRTGDIYGYTF. CDR3 in DNA: TGTGCCAGTAGGACAGGGGATATTTATGGCTACACCTTC.

The rearrangement joins TRBV15 to TRBJ2-1, with a possible D match to TRBD1 (6 bases). Germline CDR1 reads LNHNV; CDR2 reads YYDKDF (reference sequence). The CDR3 is made up of 12 amino acids. V lost 5 bases and J 9 bases, leaving 11 bases between the germline ends. CDR3 bases: TGTGCCACCAGCCCCAGGGGCGGTGAGCAGTTCTTC. Protein product: CATSPRGGEQFF.

The chain has TRBV28 and TRBJ2-1, with D possibly matching TRBD2 (5 bases). Per germline, CDR1 MDHEN and CDR2 SYDVKM. This CDR3 spans 12 amino acids. Trimming left V 5 bases short and J 6 bases short, with 8 bases between. The CDR3, as DNA: TGTGCCAGCAGTCTCACTAGCAATGAGCAGTTCTTC. It codes for CASSLTSNEQFF.

The V and J genes are TRBV19 and TRBJ1-5; weak D call: TRBD1 (5 bases). V dropped 5 bases and J dropped 8 bases, with 22 bases sitting between them. The CDR3 consists of 16 residues. Germline-derived CDR1 and CDR2 are LNHDA and SQIVND (reference sequence). CDR3 amino acids: CASSDLVDTGREPQHF. The CDR3 DNA reads as TGTGCCAGTAGTGACCTAGTGGACACGGGTCGGGAGCCCCAGCATTTT.

This clone has just one count. Here the CDR3 reads CATSRESVGSHNEQFF. Written as DNA, the CDR3 is TGTGCCACCAGCAGAGAGTCTGTGGGCTCTCACAATGAGCAGTTCTTC. The chain links TRBV15 to TRBJ2-1; D gene unclear. Germline values: CDR1 LNHNV, CDR2 YYDKDF (reference sequence). The CDR3 is 16 amino acids. Deletions cut 0 bases from V and 5 bases from J, with 14 bases between.

J is TRBJ2-3 and V is TRBV2; 9 nucleotides match TRBD2. CDR3 size: 16 residues. V lost 6 bases to trimming and J lost 6 bases; unmatched junction nucleotides: 13. The germline V gene encodes CDR1 SNHLY and CDR2 FYNNEI. The CDR3 region has the DNA TGTGCCAGCAGGGGGGTCCTAGCGGGATACGGGGATACGCAGTATTTT. Protein sequence: CASRGVLAGYGDTQYF.

This clone appeared a few times. The chain has TRBV27 and TRBJ1-2; 10 bases are shared with TRBD1. Unmatched junction bases numbered 8, after V lost 3 bases and J lost 7 bases. Germline assignment: CDR1 MNHEY and CDR2 SMNVEV (reference sequence). The CDR3 has 15 amino acids. CDR3 amino acids: CASSFDRGLTGGYTF. CDR3 nucleotide sequence: TGTGCCAGCAGTTTCGACAGGGGGCTTACCGGTGGCTACACCTTC.

This chain links TRBV7-2 with TRBJ1-2; 8 positions agree with TRBD1. This CDR3 contains 14 residues. J lost 7 bases, V lost 5 bases, and 9 bases had no gene match. The germline gives CDR1 SGHTA, CDR2 FQGNSA. The CDR3 loop reads CASSPRQGMAGYTF. The CDR3 coding sequence is TGTGCCAGCAGCCCCAGACAGGGGATGGCTGGCTACACCTTC.